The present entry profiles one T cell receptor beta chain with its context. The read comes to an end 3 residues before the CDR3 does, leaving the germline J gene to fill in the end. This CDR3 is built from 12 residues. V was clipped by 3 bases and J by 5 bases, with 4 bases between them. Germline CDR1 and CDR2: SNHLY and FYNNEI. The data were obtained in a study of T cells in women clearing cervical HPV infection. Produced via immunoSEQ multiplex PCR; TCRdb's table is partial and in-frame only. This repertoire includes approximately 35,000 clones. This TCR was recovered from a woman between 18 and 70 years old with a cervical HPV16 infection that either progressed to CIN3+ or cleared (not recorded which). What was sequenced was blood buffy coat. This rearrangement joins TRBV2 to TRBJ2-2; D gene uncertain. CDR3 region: CASSDLTGELFF. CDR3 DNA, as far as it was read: TGTGCCAGCAGTGATTTAACCGGGGAG.